This entry lists 23 T cell receptor beta chains sequenced from one sample in a study of T cells in localized non-small cell lung cancer. Sequencing was performed with immunoSEQ multiplex PCR; in TCRdb, only in-frame clones are kept and a portion is missing. The sample yields around 2,700 clones, 25% to 30% seen once. Sequenced here: normal lung tissue next to the tumor, sampled before any cancer treatment. The receptor set was obtained from a man aged 35-75 years with stage II lung adenocarcinoma.

This clone occurred a few times. V gene TRBV2 combines with J gene TRBJ2-5, with TRBD2 as a possible D gene (6 bases). Germline assignment: CDR1 SNHLY and CDR2 FYNNEI. The germline V and J ends were trimmed by 2 bases and 2 bases, with 12 bases remaining between them. The CDR3 covers 15 residues. The CDR3 region is CASSESRGEQETQYF. The CDR3 bases are TGTGCCAGCAGTGAATCGCGGGGTGAACAAGAGACCCAGTACTTC.

This clone appeared a few times. The chain couples TRBV11-3 to TRBJ2-1; 9 bases align to TRBD1. V dropped 4 bases and J dropped 2; count of bases not matched to a gene: 6. The CDR3 length is 16 residues. Germline V gives CDR1 SGHNT, CDR2 YENEEA. The CDR3 spells CASSSAGTGTYNEQFF. The CDR3 coding sequence is TGTGCCAGCAGCTCCGCCGGGACAGGGACCTACAATGAGCAGTTCTTC.

V gene TRBV30 combines with J gene TRBJ1-3, with a possible D match to TRBD1 (5 bases). V was clipped by 6 bases and J by 0 bases, with 9 bases between them. Germline CDR1 is GTSNPN and CDR2 is SVGIG (reference sequence). The length of the CDR3 is 13 residues. The CDR3 DNA sequence: TGTGCCTGCTGGGGGGACTCTGGAAACACCATATATTTT. It yields the protein CACWGDSGNTIYF.

Sample share makes this clone medium-sized (0.01 to 0.1%). This chain connects TRBV6-8 to TRBJ1-6, with 7 bases that match TRBD1. Germline CDR1 and CDR2: MNHGY and SAAAGT. The V and J ends lost 6 bases and 14 bases, in that order; junction bases with no gene match: 10. CDR3 size: 13 residues. The CDR3 sequence: CASSASQGLALHF. The CDR3 DNA reads as TGTGCCAGCAGCGCCTCACAGGGGTTAGCCCTCCACTTT.

This clone was found a few times. This rearrangement joins TRBV6-1 to TRBJ2-7; a possible D gene is TRBD2 (5 bases). The CDR3 contains 15 residues. With 0 bases removed from V and 4 bases from J, the gap between germline ends came to 13 bases. Germline V gene data show CDR1 as MNHNS and CDR2 as SASEGT. In DNA form, the CDR3 reads TGTGCCAGCAGTGAAGCTCCCAGCGGATTATACGAGCAGTACTTC. It translates to CASSEAPSGLYEQYF.

This chain connects TRBV18 to TRBJ1-1; TRBD1 might be the D (5 bases). The germline V gene encodes CDR1 KGHSH and CDR2 LQKENI. Trimming took off 3 bases at V and 3 bases at J, with 14 bases between the two ends. CDR3 length: 15 residues. The CDR3 nucleotides are TGTGCCAGCTCACCCGGCAAGGGGATCGACACTGAAGCTTTCTTT. It is translated as CASSPGKGIDTEAFF.

This sequence joins TRBV18 and TRBJ2-3; unclear D gene. Trimming took 2 bases from V and 3 from J, leaving 3 bases between them. This CDR3 comprises 12 residues. Germline CDR1 and CDR2: KGHSH and LQKENI. The CDR3 here is CASSPSTDTQYF. The CDR3 bases are TGTGCCAGCTCACCATCAACAGATACGCAGTATTTT.

This clone showed up just a few times. CDR3 sequence (DNA): TGCGCCAGCAGCGTTCGAGAGGGGTACGAGCAGTACTTC. This encodes CASSVREGYEQYF. This chain joins TRBV4-1 and TRBJ2-7, with D perhaps given as TRBD1 or TRBD2 (5 bases each). The V end lost 5 bases, the J end lost 4 bases, and 12 bases lay between the germline ends. Germline V gives CDR1 MGHRA, CDR2 YSYEKL. The CDR3 contains 13 residues.

The V gene is TRBV19, the J gene TRBJ1-1; TRBD1 matches at 8 bases. V was clipped by 7 bases and J by 5 bases; unmatched bases: 3. The CDR3 is made up of 12 amino acids. Germline loops: CDR1 LNHDA, CDR2 SQIVND (reference sequence). CDR3 in amino acids: CASKTGGTEAFF. The CDR3 nucleotides read TGTGCCAGTAAAACAGGGGGTACTGAAGCTTTCTTT.

This clone was counted a few times. The genes are TRBV6-8 and TRBJ1-6; 11 bases match TRBD1. This CDR3 has 15 amino acids. V lost 0 bases and J lost 9; bases outside the gene matches: 1. The germline gives CDR1 MNHGY, CDR2 SAAAGT. CDR3 sequence (DNA): TGTGCCAGCAGTTACTCGGGGACAGGGGGTTCACCCCTCCACTTT. Encoded protein: CASSYSGTGGSPLHF.

This clone was observed once. The V call is TRBV19, the J call TRBJ1-2; D perhaps matches TRBD1 (6 bases). CDR1 and CDR2 from the germline V gene are LNHDA and SQIVND (reference sequence). CDR3 length: 12 residues. The germline V and J ends were trimmed by 7 bases and 8 bases, with 14 bases remaining between them. CDR3: CASTPGAGGYTF. The CDR3 nucleotides read TGTGCCAGTACCCCAGGGGCGGGGGGCTACACCTTC.

The chain carries TRBV19 and TRBJ2-6, with D unresolved. Germline CDR1 LNHDA, CDR2 SQIVND (reference sequence). Trimming took 9 bases from V and 0 from J, leaving 12 bases between them. This CDR3 comprises 15 residues. The CDR3 protein is CASRLSGSGANVLTF. In DNA, the CDR3 is TGTGCCAGCCGGCTTTCGGGCTCTGGGGCCAACGTCCTGACTTTC.

The CDR3 nucleotides are TGTGCCTGGAGCGACGGAGTAGGCTACACCTTC. Amino acid sequence: CAWSDGVGYTF. The V call is TRBV30, the J call TRBJ1-2; D is undetermined. This CDR3 contains 11 residues. Trimming cost V 3 bases and J 8 bases, with 10 bases left between them. CDR1 and CDR2 from the germline V gene are GTSNPN and SVGIG (reference sequence). Together with reference TRBV30 and TRBJ1-2, the CDR3 gives the full variable domain: SQTIHQWPATLVQPVGSPLSLECTVEGTSNPNLYWYRQAAGRGLQLLFYSVGIGQISSEVPQNLSASRPQDRQFILSSKKLLLSDSGFYLCAWSDGVGYTFGSGTRLTVV.

The rearrangement links TRBV30 to TRBJ1-2; 7 bases agree with TRBD1. The CDR3 loop spans 14 amino acids. The germline CDR1 and CDR2 sequences are GTSNPN and SVGIG (reference sequence). The J segment lost 8 bases and the V segment lost 3 bases, leaving 12 bases of the junction unmatched. CDR3 nucleotide sequence: TGTGCCTGGAGCGTATTACAGGGGATTCGCGGCTACACCTTC. Translation: CAWSVLQGIRGYTF.

V gene TRBV18 combines with J gene TRBJ1-1; D not certain. Germline V gives CDR1 KGHSH, CDR2 LQKENI. The CDR3 spans 13 residues. The ends were cut back, 5 bases at V and 3 bases at J, with 10 bases in the middle. The CDR3, as DNA: TGTGCCAGCTCATCGACGTGGGACACTGAAGCTTTCTTT. As protein: CASSSTWDTEAFF.

This rearrangement joins TRBV28 to TRBJ1-5, with 11 bases aligning to TRBD1. The CDR3 contains 14 residues. CDR1 MDHEN and CDR2 SYDVKM come from the germline V gene. The J segment lost 6 bases and the V segment lost 6 bases, leaving 4 bases of the junction unmatched. The CDR3 is CASRRTGGVQPQHF. The CDR3 DNA sequence: TGTGCCAGCAGGCGGACAGGGGGCGTTCAGCCCCAGCATTTT.

The genes are TRBV29-1 and TRBJ2-7; 7 positions agree with TRBD2. This CDR3 contains 13 residues. Trimming took 3 bases from V and 2 from J; bases not matched to a gene: 4. Per the germline V gene, CDR1 is SQVTM and CDR2 is ANQGSEA. The CDR3: CSVDFGTTYEQYF. DNA for the CDR3: TGCAGCGTTGATTTTGGGACTACCTACGAGCAGTACTTC.

This clone is large in the sample. The chain joins TRBV6-8 to TRBJ1-2; D is undetermined. CDR1 is MNHGY and CDR2 is SAAAGT in the germline V gene. The CDR3 consists of 14 residues. Trimming shortened V by 5 bases and J by 3 bases, and 13 bases separated the two germline ends. The CDR3 sequence is CASSPTVYDYGYTF. CDR3 DNA: TGTGCCAGCAGTCCCACGGTTTACGACTATGGCTACACCTTC.

A few counts support this clone. The rearrangement uses TRBV6-8 and TRBJ2-2, with D perhaps matching TRBD1 or TRBD2 (6 bases each). Germline CDR1 reads MNHGY; CDR2 reads SAAAGT. The CDR3 totals 15 residues. V was shortened by 7 bases and J by 3 bases, with 15 bases between the two germline ends. The CDR3 DNA reads TGTGCCAGCAACCCTAGGGGGGCCGACACCGGGGAGCTGTTTTTT. Translating it yields CASNPRGADTGELFF.

This clone counts as medium-sized. The chain is built from TRBV6-8 and TRBJ2-1; D is uncertain. This CDR3 is 15 amino acids long. V was trimmed by 2 bases and J by 5 bases, leaving 13 bases between them. Germline-derived CDR1 and CDR2 are MNHGY and SAAAGT. CDR3 sequence reads: CASSYPTSWDNEQFF. The CDR3 DNA is TGTGCCAGCAGTTACCCCACCTCATGGGACAATGAGCAGTTCTTC.

This clone was detected a few times. This chain links TRBV29-1 with TRBJ2-2; D is possibly TRBD1 or TRBD2 (5 bases each). Trimming removed 7 bases at V and 0 bases at J, with 15 bases between. The CDR3 runs to 15 residues. The germline CDR1 and CDR2 sequences are SQVTM and ANQGSEA. The CDR3 DNA sequence: TGCAGCGCCGGACTGGACATTTCGAACACCGGGGAGCTGTTTTTT. This translates into CSAGLDISNTGELFF.

The chain uses TRBV9 and TRBJ2-1, with D tentatively TRBD2 (5 bases). The length of the CDR3 is 13 residues. The V end was cut by 7 bases, the J end by 6 bases, with 14 bases between. CDR1 is SGDLS, CDR2 YYNGEE, per germline. For the CDR3, the DNA is TGTGCCAGCGAGGACTGGGTGGGCAATGAGCAGTTCTTC. This sequence encodes CASEDWVGNEQFF.

The chain recombines TRBV8-2 with TRBJ1-3. TRBV8-2 is assigned pseudogene status. This CDR3 region has 14 residues. The CDR3, as DNA: TGTGCCCGATGGGGGGGGACGTCTGGAAACACCATATATTTT. It codes for CARWGGTSGNTIYF.